A selection of T cell receptor beta chains follows, all from one sample in a study of T cell changes during pregnancy in multiple sclerosis. The assay was immunoSEQ multiplex PCR, and TCRdb's table has in-frame clones only and misses some. The sample has 20,000 to 25,000 clones, about 82% seen once. The source material was CD8+ T cells from peripheral blood mononuclear cells, sampled in the first trimester of pregnancy. The receptors come from a female donor in good health, enrolled as a control in a pregnancy study. CDR3s include the opening cysteine and the closing phenylalanine or tryptophan. D genes are given only for firm matches. A clone size is listed for some rows: how often the clone was seen (once, few, many), or a class if it is expanded.

>NA|NA|TRBV15|TRBJ1-5
TGTGCCACCAGCAACGGCAGGGGAAGCAATCAGCCCCAGCATTTT
CATSNGRGSNQPQHF
>NA|TRBD2|TRBV2|TRBJ2-3
TGTGCCAGCAGTGATATAGCGGGGGAACCCGATACGCAGTATTTT
CASSDIAGEPDTQYF
>once|TRBD1|TRBV27|TRBJ1-2
TGTGCCAGCAGTTTATCTCCGACAGGGAAGAACTATGGCTACACCTTC
CASSLSPTGKNYGYTF
>NA|NA|TRBV18|TRBJ1-3
TGTGCCAGCTCACAAAATCAGTGGGCCGGTGGAAACACCATATATTTT
CASSQNQWAGGNTIYF
>NA|NA|TRBV9|TRBJ2-2
TGTGCCAGCAGCGGCGTAAGCACCGGGGAGCTGTTTTTT
CASSGVSTGELFF
>NA|TRBD2|TRBV28|TRBJ2-1
TGTGCGGGTCAGCGGGGAGATTCCTACAATGAGCAGTTCTTC
CAGQRGDSYNEQFF
>NA|TRBD2|TRBV27|TRBJ2-2
TGTGCCAGCAGTTTATCCCAAACTAGCGGCGATACCGGGGAGCTGTTTTTT
CASSLSQTSGDTGELFF
>NA|NA|TRBV6-5|TRBJ2-7
TGTGCCAGCAGTTACTCGGCCAGGGCCTACGAGCAGTACTTC
CASSYSARAYEQYF
>NA|TRBD1|TRBV6-1|TRBJ1-2
TGTGCCAGCAGTGAAGCAGGCGACAGGGAATACTACACCTTC
CASSEAGDREYYTF
>few|TRBD1|TRBV6-4|TRBJ2-3
TGTGCCAGCAGTGAGGGACAGGGGGCAGATACGCAGTATTTT
CASSEGQGADTQYF
>NA|TRBD2|TRBV29-1|TRBJ2-7
TGCAGCGTCACTCCTGGGACTAGCTCTACCTACGAGCAGTACTTC
CSVTPGTSSTYEQYF
>NA|NA|TRBV28|TRBJ2-7
TGTGCCAGCAGCAGCGGGCCGGGCGAGCAGTACTTC
CASSSGPGEQYF